Described below is a single T cell receptor beta chain sequence and its context. V lost 5 bases to trimming and J lost 6 bases, with 16 bases between them. Germline assignment: CDR1 SNHLY and CDR2 FYNNEI. The CDR3 loop spans 15 amino acids. These data are taken from a study of blood T cell repertoires in COVID-19. Study as a whole: Samples taken during acute and convalescent COVID-19 were collected in the United States, Italy and Spain. Nucleic acid was either cDNA or gDNA, and it came from T cells, B-cell-depleted T cells, or PBMCs.

Per the original data handling: Amplification from reference gene primers served as the basis for estimated nucleated cell counts. The data were produced by immunoSEQ multiplex PCR, yet TCRdb's version contains in-frame clones alone and is incomplete. V, J and clone size reflect that table, while D and trimming were determined from the DNA. The repertoire has some 250,000 clones, about 86% of them found once; the top ten carry around 4%. The receptor was isolated from a man aged 45-65 years with active or convalescent COVID-19. V and J are TRBV2 and TRBJ2-2; perhaps TRBD2 as D (5 bases). The sample consisted of peripheral blood. CDR3 nucleotides: TGTGCCAGCAGTTTCTTCGGGGATTTGGCCGGGGAGCTGTTTTTT. Residues: CASSFFGDLAGELFF.